Shown below are 21 T cell receptor beta chains from a single sample sequenced in a study of radiotherapy plus CTLA-4 blockade in lung cancer. The method was immunoSEQ multiplex PCR; TCRdb's version includes in-frame clones alone and lacks a portion of them. The data hold approximately 100,000 clones, with about 81% observed a single time. The sample here was peripheral blood, taken from a patient treated with radiotherapy plus ipilimumab. The receptors were sampled from a human donor with non-small cell lung cancer who had a partial response to radiotherapy plus ipilimumab.

The chain carries TRBV2 and TRBJ1-4; 11 nucleotides agree with TRBD1. The V and J ends lost 7 bases and 3 bases, in that order; junction bases with no gene match: 4. The CDR3 covers 15 residues. The germline V gene encodes CDR1 SNHLY and CDR2 FYNNEI. CDR3 bases: TGTGCCAGCATTGGACAGGGGGCACCTAATGAAAAACTGTTTTTT. It specifies CASIGQGAPNEKLFF.

The chain employs TRBV7-2 and TRBJ2-2; 7 positions match TRBD2. Germline-derived CDR1 and CDR2 are SGHTA and FQGNSA. V shed 2 bases and J 5 bases; nucleotides not matched to a gene: 8. The CDR3 loop spans 16 amino acids. CDR3 sequence: CASSLMAGAGTGELFF. CDR3 coding DNA: TGTGCCAGCAGCTTAATGGCGGGAGCGGGGACCGGGGAGCTGTTTTTT.

There are a few counts of this clone. The chain couples TRBV6-5 to TRBJ1-1; maybe TRBD1 (6 bases). V gave up 7 bases and J gave up 5 bases, with 14 bases separating them. Germline V gives CDR1 MNHEY, CDR2 SVGAGI. The CDR3 contains 13 residues. For the CDR3, the DNA is TGTGCCAGCAATGAACAGGGACGGACTGAAGCTTTCTTT. This gives the protein CASNEQGRTEAFF.

The V gene is TRBV5-1, the J gene TRBJ2-2; TRBD1 agrees at 8 bases. This CDR3 region has 15 residues. CDR1 and CDR2 (germline): SGHRS, YFSETQ. J was trimmed by 3 bases and V by 4 bases; bases with no gene match: 5. This CDR3 reads CASSVGQADTGELFF. CDR3 nucleotide sequence: TGCGCCAGCAGCGTGGGACAGGCTGACACCGGGGAGCTGTTTTTT.

This clone appeared once. The V gene is TRBV28, the J gene TRBJ1-3; D is possibly TRBD1 (6 bases). The V end lost 8 bases, the J end lost 4 bases, and 15 bases lay between the germline ends. This CDR3 spans 14 amino acids. Germline V gives CDR1 MDHEN, CDR2 SYDVKM. The CDR3 loop reads CASLHGGRGNTIYF. The CDR3 DNA sequence: TGTGCCAGCTTACACGGGGGGCGCGGAAACACCATATATTTT. The full variable domain, its missing parts supplied by reference TRBV28 and TRBJ1-3, is DVKVTQSSRYLVKRTGEKVFLECVQDMDHENMFWYRQDPGLGLRLIYFSYDVKMKEKGDIPEGYSVSREKKERFSLILESASTNQTSMYLCASLHGGRGNTIYFGEGSWLTVV.

This clone was detected a few times. V and J are TRBV2 and TRBJ2-1; no clear D. V was shortened by 5 bases and J by 6 bases, with 8 bases between the two germline ends. Germline-derived CDR1 and CDR2 are SNHLY and FYNNEI. The CDR3 is 12 amino acids. The CDR3 DNA sequence: TGTGCCAGCAGTATCCTAGTCAATGAGCAGTTCTTC. Translating gives CASSILVNEQFF.

V usage is TRBV2 and J usage is TRBJ2-3; 7 nucleotides agree with TRBD2. Germline CDR1 and CDR2: SNHLY and FYNNEI. The CDR3 is made up of 17 amino acids. V lost 0 bases, J lost 2 bases, and 8 bases stayed unmatched. CDR3 protein: CASSEAPLAIITDTQYF. The CDR3 region has the DNA TGTGCCAGCAGTGAAGCACCACTAGCGATTATCACAGATACGCAGTATTTT.

This clone was found once. This chain uses TRBV6-1 with TRBJ2-5, with 7 bases aligning to TRBD1. The CDR3 extends over 14 amino acids. The germline CDR1 and CDR2 sequences are MNHNS and SASEGT. V was clipped by 4 bases and J by 11 bases; unmatched bases: 13. The CDR3 DNA reads as TGTGCCAGCAGTGCTGGCAGGGGGACGGGTGAGCAGTACTTC. Translating gives CASSAGRGTGEQYF.

The V and J genes are TRBV11-2 and TRBJ2-7; TRBD2 aligns across 8 bases. V lost 5 bases and J lost 3; bases outside the gene matches: 6. In germline, CDR1 is SGHAT, CDR2 FQNNGV. The CDR3 totals 14 residues. CDR3 sequence: CASSREGRGYEQYF. DNA for the CDR3: TGTGCCAGCAGCCGGGAGGGTAGGGGCTACGAGCAGTACTTC.

On this clone itself: The junction shows a germline mismatch at one end, possibly a read error. Other nucleotide sequences from this sample produce the same CDR3. The gene calls are TRBV4-1 and TRBJ2-7; 10 bases line up with TRBD2. Germline values: CDR1 MGHRA, CDR2 YSYEKL. The CDR3 consists of 18 residues. The CDR3 coding sequence is TGCGCCAGTAGCCAAGATGCCTTAGCGGGAGGAACCCCCTACGAGCAGTACTTC. It translates to CASSQDALAGGTPYEQYF.

The rearrangement links TRBV18 to TRBJ1-3; TRBD1 aligns across 11 bases. Per germline, CDR1 KGHSH and CDR2 LQKENI. Trimming removed 2 bases from V and 0 bases from J; junction bases left unmatched: 6. The CDR3 contains 18 residues. The CDR3 bases are TGTGCCAGCTCACCAATTTCCGGGACAGGGGGCTCTGGAAACACCATATATTTT. Amino acids: CASSPISGTGGSGNTIYF.

The rearrangement joins TRBV29-1 to TRBJ2-1; 7 bases fit TRBD1. The CDR3 sequence is 14 residues long. Trimming cost V 7 bases and J 3 bases; bases outside gene matches: 9. Germline assignment: CDR1 SQVTM and CDR2 ANQGSEA. The CDR3 DNA is TGCAGCGCAAAAGGGGGACAGAACTACAATGAGCAGTTCTTC. This codes for CSAKGGQNYNEQFF.

This clone was counted at least ten times. J is TRBJ2-1 and V is TRBV19; weak D call: TRBD1 (6 bases). Per the germline V gene, CDR1 is LNHDA and CDR2 is SQIVND (reference sequence). The CDR3 spans 14 residues. V lost 6 bases and J 5 bases, leaving 14 bases between the germline ends. The CDR3 coding sequence is TGTGCCAGTAGGGACGGGACACCTAACAATGAGCAGTTCTTC. This codes for CASRDGTPNNEQFF. The full variable domain, in which reference TRBV19 and TRBJ2-1 provide the parts outside the CDR3, is DGGITQSPKYLFRKEGQNVTLSCEQNLNHDAMYWYRQDPGQGLRLIYYSQIVNDFQKGDIAEGYSVSREKKESFPLTVTSAQKNPTAFYLCASRDGTPNNEQFFGPGTRLTVL.

The chain uses TRBV7-6 and TRBJ2-1; 11 bases agree with TRBD2. CDR1 and CDR2 (germline): SGHVS, FNYEAQ. V lost 2 bases to trimming and J lost 9 bases; unmatched junction nucleotides: 3. This CDR3 region has 14 residues. Here the CDR3 reads CASSLNSGRGEQFF. The CDR3, as DNA: TGTGCCAGCAGCTTAAATAGCGGGAGGGGTGAGCAGTTCTTC.

The chain carries TRBV5-1 and TRBJ2-2, with 13 bases aligning to TRBD2. The germline V gene has CDR1 SGHRS and CDR2 YFSETQ. The CDR3 consists of 17 residues. Trimming cost V 0 bases and J 6 bases; bases outside gene matches: 5. CDR3 DNA sequence: TGCGCCAGCAGCTTGGTACTAGCGGGAGGGCCCGCCGGGGAGCTGTTTTTT. It specifies CASSLVLAGGPAGELFF.

The chain links TRBV5-5 to TRBJ2-7; 8 bases are shared with TRBD1. Germline V CDR1 and CDR2: SGHKS, YYEKEE (reference sequence). The length of the CDR3 is 14 residues. The trim removed 2 bases at V and 7 bases at J, leaving 8 bases unmatched. CDR3 region: CASSFLQGAKEQYF. The CDR3 bases are TGTGCCAGCAGCTTCCTGCAGGGGGCTAAAGAGCAGTACTTC.

The J gene is TRBJ1-4, the V gene TRBV5-1, with D possibly being TRBD1 (5 bases). From germline, CDR1 is SGHRS and CDR2 YFSETQ. Trimming left V 2 bases short and J 0 bases short, with 14 bases between. The CDR3 spans 17 residues. For the CDR3, the DNA is TGCGCCAGCAGCTTATTGGGGGGAGTGGCAACTAATGAAAAACTGTTTTTT. It encodes CASSLLGGVATNEKLFF.

Only a few counts were recorded for this clone. The chain employs TRBV5-1 and TRBJ1-5; TRBD1 is a possible D gene (6 bases). CDR3 length: 15 amino acids. Germline V gene lookup returns CDR1 SGHRS and CDR2 YFSETQ. The V and J ends lost 0 bases and 3 bases respectively, with 10 bases between them. CDR3 nucleotide sequence: TGCGCCAGCAGCTTGGCAGGGGTTGCCAATCAGCCCCAGCATTTT. Encoded protein: CASSLAGVANQPQHF.

The CDR3 sequence: CASVGGLEMAETQYF. CDR3 nucleotides: TGTGCCAGCGTGGGAGGACTCGAGATGGCGGAGACCCAGTACTTC. The chain uses TRBV2 and TRBJ2-5; possibly TRBD2 for D (6 bases). With 8 bases removed from V and 5 bases from J, the gap between germline ends came to 21 bases. CDR3 size: 15 residues. CDR1 SNHLY and CDR2 FYNNEI come from the germline V gene.

V gene TRBV28 combines with J gene TRBJ1-6, with 7 bases matching TRBD1. CDR3 length: 18 amino acids. V lost 6 bases to trimming and J lost 0 bases; unmatched junction nucleotides: 11. Looked up from germline, CDR1 is MDHEN and CDR2 is SYDVKM. CDR3 protein: CASRETRGPSSYNSPLHF. CDR3 nucleotides: TGTGCCAGCAGGGAAACTAGGGGGCCTAGCTCCTATAATTCACCCCTCCACTTT.

This clone was seen just once. The V and J genes are TRBV18 and TRBJ1-5; D is perhaps TRBD1 (5 bases). Looked up from germline, CDR1 is KGHSH and CDR2 is LQKENI. There are 18 residues in the CDR3. Trimming cost V 1 base and J 0 bases, with 16 bases left between them. Here the CDR3 DNA reads TGTGCCAGCTCACCACGATCAGGGCAACTGAATAGCAATCAGCCCCAGCATTTT. Translated: CASSPRSGQLNSNQPQHF.